This T cell receptor beta chain was observed in a study of breast tumors, draining lymph nodes, adjacent tissues. Regarding the study as a whole: Tumor T cell lymph node origin was a supported hypothesis, not proven. Tumor and nontumor repertoires were significantly more similar in luminal-like than in basal-like breast cancer. Data fit most tumor T cells coming from lymph node, expanding in tumor. Tumors had less TCR diversity than lymph nodes, more than nontumor tissue.

J lost 4 bases, V lost 4 bases, and 1 base had no gene match. Germline assignment: CDR1 SGHVS and CDR2 FQNEAQ. The CDR3 loop spans 15 amino acids. Axillary draining lymph nodes of breast cancer patients supplied the node samples. TCRdb reprocessed the multiplex PCR reads with MiXCR, giving one entry per CDR3 protein. This table holds more than 250,000 distinct CDR3 sequences, roughly 30% found once. This clonotype was counted many times. Its matching antigen is unknown. This sequence originates from a female donor with breast cancer. Some clones in this sample may be carry-over from other donors' samples. The specimen was axillary lymph node tissue. The chain recombines TRBV7-8 with TRBJ2-3; the match to TRBD2 covers 14 bases. The chain's CDR3 is CASSSTSGRADTQYF. In nucleotides, the CDR3 is TGTGCCAGCAGCTCGACTAGCGGGAGGGCAGATACGCAGTATTTT.